The rows below give T cell receptor beta chains drawn from one sample of a study of metastatic and nonmetastatic thyroid tumors. TCRdb recomputed clones from the PCR reads via MiXCR. The profile covers roughly 25,000 clones, with about an eighth appearing a single time and approximately 15% taken by the ten largest. The sequenced material came from blood. The receptor set was obtained from a female donor with papillary thyroid cancer or a benign thyroid nodule (not recorded which). Some clones in this sample may be carry-over from other donors' samples. Each CDR3 is given with its conserved first and last residue. Fields, in order: D gene, V gene, J gene, clone size, CDR3 DNA, CDR3 protein. The D gene is left open where the match is weak. Only part of the rows carry a size: once, few, many, or a class if the clone is expanded.

NA,TRBV28,TRBJ1-2,many,TGTGCCAGCAGTTTAAGGACGACGGACTATGGCTACACCTTC,CASSLRTTDYGYTF
NA,TRBV9,TRBJ2-3,many,TGTGCCAGCAGCCTAGTTGGGGCAGATACGCAGTATTTT,CASSLVGADTQYF
NA,TRBV19,TRBJ2-5,many,TGTGCCAGTAGTATACCCGGGACTTATGGGAAAGAGACCCAGTACTTC,CASSIPGTYGKETQYF
NA,TRBV28,TRBJ1-2,few,TGTGCCAGCACCCGTGTTGGGGAAGGGTATGGCTACACCTTC,CASTRVGEGYGYTF
TRBD1,TRBV3-1,TRBJ2-7,medium-sized,TGTGCCAGCAGTAATAGGGACAGCGTGTACTACGAGCAGTACTTC,CASSNRDSVYYEQYF
TRBD1,TRBV6-1,TRBJ2-3,many,TGTGCCAGCAGTGCCAGGGGGCCCCTAGACAAGGGGACGCAGTATTTT,CASSARGPLDKGTQYF
NA,TRBV12-3/TRBV12-4,TRBJ2-1,NA,TGTGCCAGCAGACACCTAGCGAACAATGAGCAGTTCTTC,CASRHLANNEQFF
TRBD1,TRBV11-2,TRBJ2-3,many,TGTGCCAGCAGCACCCGGACAGGGGGGGCAGATACGCAGTATTTT,CASSTRTGGADTQYF
NA,TRBV5-1,TRBJ1-1,many,TGCGCCAGCAGCTCACAGGGATACACTGAAGCTTTCTTT,CASSSQGYTEAFF
NA,TRBV7-1,TRBJ2-7,many,TGTGCCAGCAGCTCGGGACAGGGCTTGTGGTCTAGCGGGGGCCCCTACGAGCAGTACTTC,CASSSGQGLWSSGGPYEQYF
TRBD2,TRBV6-2/TRBV6-3,TRBJ2-7,medium-sized,TGTGCCAGCAGATCTAGCGGGACCCTGGGGGAGCAGTACTTC,CASRSSGTLGEQYF
TRBD1,TRBV6-1,TRBJ1-2,many,TGTGCCAGCAGTACACAGGGGGCGTCAGGATCGGGCTACACCTTC,CASSTQGASGSGYTF
NA,TRBV5-1,TRBJ2-2,many,TGCGCCAGCAGCTTTGAGGGGCGAAACACCGGGGAGCTGTTTTTT,CASSFEGRNTGELFF
TRBD2,TRBV5-4,TRBJ2-1,many,TGTGCCAGCAGCGGGGGACTAGCGGGAAATGAGCAGTTCTTC,CASSGGLAGNEQFF
NA,TRBV5-5,TRBJ1-1,many,TGTGCCAGCAGCTTGGAGGAGGGTCAGTCGGGGAACACTGAAGCTTTCTTT,CASSLEEGQSGNTEAFF
NA,TRBV30,TRBJ1-2,many,TGTGCCTGGACCAGGGGCGGCCCAAGATATGGCTACACCTTC,CAWTRGGPRYGYTF
TRBD1,TRBV2,TRBJ2-5,many,TGTGCCAGCAGTTCTCAGGGGGTTGGGGAGACCCAGTACTTC,CASSSQGVGETQYF
TRBD1,TRBV20-1,TRBJ1-1,once,TGCAGTGCTAGAGATATGAGGGGGCCGGACACTGAAGCTTTCTTT,CSARDMRGPDTEAFF
NA,TRBV25-1,TRBJ2-7,many,TGTGCCAGCAGTGAATGGTCGGCGGGTACCTACGAGCAGTACTTC,CASSEWSAGTYEQYF
TRBD2,TRBV6-5,TRBJ2-1,few,TGTGCCAGCAGTTCCAGGGCTAGCGGGAGCTCCTACAATGAGCAGTTCTTC,CASSSRASGSSYNEQFF
NA,TRBV10-3,TRBJ2-6,many,TGTGCCATCAGTGAGTCTAGGGCGGCCAATGGGGCCAACGTCCTGACTTTC,CAISESRAANGANVLTF
NA,TRBV2,TRBJ1-3,many,TGTGCCACCAAGGAAGGGGATTTTGGGGACACCATATATTTT,CATKEGDFGDTIYF
TRBD2,TRBV4-1,TRBJ2-7,NA,TGCGCCAGCAGCCAAGATTGGCAACCCGGACTAGCGGCCTCCTACGAGCAGTACTTC,CASSQDWQPGLAASYEQYF
NA,TRBV5-1,TRBJ2-5,many,TGCGCCAGCAGCTTGCTCGGGGTGGGCGGCGAGACCCAGTACTTC,CASSLLGVGGETQYF
NA,TRBV18,TRBJ1-2,many,TGTGCCAGCTCACCTCGGACAGCTAACTATGGCTACACCTTC,CASSPRTANYGYTF
TRBD2,TRBV6-6,TRBJ2-3,many,TGTGCCAGCAGTTATCGGGGGGAAGTGGATACGCAGTATTTT,CASSYRGEVDTQYF
NA,TRBV28,TRBJ1-2,few,TGTGCCAGCAGCGGGAGGAGCAGGGGACGTAACTATGGCTACACCTTC,CASSGRSRGRNYGYTF
NA,TRBV4-2,TRBJ1-3,many,TGTGCCAGCGGCCGGGGGCTGCATCTGGGAAACACCATATATTTT,CASGRGLHLGNTIYF
NA,TRBV28,TRBJ2-5,NA,TGTGCCAGCAATCATAGGGCGGGCAGGAGGAAGACCCAGTACTTC,CASNHRAGRRKTQYF
TRBD1,TRBV29-1,TRBJ2-1,many,TGCAGCGTCGAGGGAGTAGAGACAGGGGGAGTTGATGAGCAGTTCTTC,CSVEGVETGGVDEQFF
NA,TRBV6-1,TRBJ1-2,many,TGTGCCAGCAGTCCCGGGACACAAAGGGGCTACACCTTC,CASSPGTQRGYTF
NA,TRBV19,TRBJ1-6,medium-sized,TGTGCCAGTAGTATTGGGAGTTCACCCCTCCACTTT,CASSIGSSPLHF
NA,TRBV4-2,TRBJ2-7,many,TGTGCCAGCAGCCAAGTAGGGTCGTACGAGCAGTACTTC,CASSQVGSYEQYF
NA,TRBV5-6,TRBJ2-2,many,TGTGCCAGCAGTGCGGAGTGGCAGGGGGGGGTGGACACCGGGGAGCTGTTTTTT,CASSAEWQGGVDTGELFF
NA,TRBV20-1,TRBJ2-3,many,TGCAGTGCAAAACTAGCTCACCCCAGCACAGATACGCAGTATTTT,CSAKLAHPSTDTQYF
NA,TRBV11-1,TRBJ2-3,many,TGTGCCAGCAGCTTAGCGCAATCTAGCTTTCGGGCAGATACGCAGTATTTT,CASSLAQSSFRADTQYF
TRBD1,TRBV7-8,TRBJ1-5,many,TGTGCCAGCAGCCTAGCGGGACAGCAGAGTCAGCCCCAGCATTTT,CASSLAGQQSQPQHF